One T cell receptor beta chain is described in this entry. What it recognizes is unknown. This sample was taken from a study of cytomegalovirus exposure and HLA in healthy donors. V lost 5 bases and J lost 7; bases outside the gene matches: 10. This CDR3 has 15 amino acids. Germline V CDR1 and CDR2: LNHNV, YYDKDF (reference sequence). General study results and limits: In a later analysis, HLA-associated beta chains showed higher expansion and lower generation probabilities than comparable chains. A later analysis revealed that TCR association rates differed between HLA loci, peaking at DRB1 and bottoming out at HLA-C. Common viral pathogens (according to a later analysis) appeared linked to several of the most significant clusters.

13 Jbeta primers and 60 Vbeta primers were used for the PCR. Sequenced by immunoSEQ multiplex PCR; TCRdb stores in-frame clones only, minus some. The data hold about 84,000 clones, with 55% to 65% observed a single time. The sequence was collected from a middle-aged woman in good health and CMV-seropositive. The sample was PBMCs. The chain carries TRBV15 and TRBJ1-2; TRBD1 agrees at 10 bases. CDR3 region: CATSRRQGAGGGYTF. In DNA form, the CDR3 reads TGTGCCACCAGCCGCCGACAGGGGGCAGGAGGTGGCTACACCTTC.